The clone carrying this TCR beta chain was picked up a small number of times. Its antigen is not identified. This entry belongs to a study of T-cell memory formation after mild COVID-19. Looking at the study overall: Largely donor-specific sequence clusters came from a couple of donors. General study points: Memory sampled before infection contained some responding clones, suggesting cross-reactive memory joined. Clones that got smaller from day 15 to 85 had even CD4/CD8, while clones growing later tipped toward CD4+.

Sample barcodes and UMIs were carried by the TCR alpha and TCR beta cDNA libraries that 5'RACE generated with constant-segment primers. TCRdb used MiXCR to reprocess the 5' RACE reads, holding one entry per CDR3 protein. This sample has about 100,000 distinct CDR3 sequences, with roughly 14% found just once. CDR1 MGHRA and CDR2 YSYEKL come from the germline V gene. The CDR3 loop spans 15 amino acids. Between the trimmed V and J ends, which lost 0 bases and 6 bases, there was a span of 14 bases. The receptor comes from a man aged 18 to 30 who had mild COVID-19 (a few samples of this study predate the infection). Cell type and time point are not known. The rearrangement uses TRBV4-1 and TRBJ1-1; D gene unclear. The sequenced sample was PBMCs or a T cell subset sorted from them (not recorded which). The DNA for the CDR3 is TGCGCCAGCAGCCAAGATGATTTGAACACTGCTGAAGCTTTCTTT. Translated, it gives CASSQDDLNTAEAFF.